The T cell receptor beta chain under discussion was sequenced for a study of Tregs in tolerant kidney transplant recipients. Clones were read by immunoSEQ multiplex PCR, and TCRdb kept only the in-frame ones, dropping some. The sample spans some 52,000 clones; the ten largest clones claim about 0.83%. Turning to this clone: The read stops 3 residues short of the end of the CDR3; the missing end is completed from the germline J gene.

The J segment lost 7 bases and the V segment lost 5 bases, leaving 10 bases of the junction unmatched. Germline-derived CDR1 and CDR2 are SGHTA and FQGNSA. The CDR3 length is 15 residues. This sequence joins TRBV7-2 and TRBJ2-3; 9 bases fit TRBD2. Sequenced here: CD4+ T cells from blood, sampled before the transplant. This receptor was obtained from a human donor who received a combined kidney and bone marrow transplant. Incomplete CDR3 DNA: TGTGCCAGCAGCCCCCTCGCGGGGGGGCCGAATACG. It translates to CASSPLAGGPNT. The full CDR3 sequence reads CASSPLAGGPNTQYF.